This TCR beta chain was captured by sequencing in a study of tumor and adjacent non-tumor tissue in lung cancer. Looking at the study overall: Stage I to III disease affected 9 to 10 men and 5 women aged about 31 to 76.

The template was RNA from unsorted bulk tissue. Remarks on this clonotype: The junction shows a germline mismatch at one end, possibly a read error.

TCRbeta libraries were built with three rounds of nested PCR, modified from ARM-PCR. Using its own MiXCR run on the multiplex PCR reads, TCRdb lists one record per CDR3 protein. The repertoire holds roughly 81,000 distinct CDR3 sequences, more than 60% seen once, with around 14% in the top ten. Germline V CDR1 and CDR2: SQVTM, ANQGSEA. The CDR3 covers 13 residues. The source material was lung tumor tissue. The chain joins TRBV29-1 to TRBJ1-5; D gene unclear. The source of this sequence is an older man with non-small cell lung cancer. Written as DNA, the CDR3 is TGTAGCGTTGGTCACAGCAACAATCGGCCCCAGCATTTT. This gives the protein CSVGHSNNRPQHF. The variable domain in full, with the rest retrieved from reference TRBV29-1 and TRBJ1-5, is SAVISQKPSRDICQRGTSLTIQCQVDSQVTMMFWYRQQPGQSLTLIATANQGSEATYESGFVIDKFPISRPNLTFSTLTVSNMSPEDSSIYLCSVGHSNNRPQHFGDGTRLSIL.